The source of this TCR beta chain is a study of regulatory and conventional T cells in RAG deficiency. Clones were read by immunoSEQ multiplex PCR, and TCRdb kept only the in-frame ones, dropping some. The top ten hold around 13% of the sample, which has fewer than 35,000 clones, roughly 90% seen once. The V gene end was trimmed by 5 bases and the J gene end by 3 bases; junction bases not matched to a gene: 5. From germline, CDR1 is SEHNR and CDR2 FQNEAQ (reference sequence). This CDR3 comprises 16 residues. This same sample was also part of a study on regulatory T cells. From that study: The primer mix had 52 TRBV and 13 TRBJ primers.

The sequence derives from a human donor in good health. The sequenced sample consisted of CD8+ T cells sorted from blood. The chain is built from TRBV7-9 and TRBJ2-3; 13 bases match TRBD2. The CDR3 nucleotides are TGTGCCAGCAGCCCGGGACTAGCGGGACGTACAGATACGCAGTATTTT. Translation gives CASSPGLAGRTDTQYF.